This T cell receptor (beta chain) is from a study of neurological immune-mediated disorders. Study findings and constraints: The absence of any CDR3 amino acid sequence shared by expanded clones across subjects suggests that repertoires were private in all groups.

This clonotype was detected a few times. Its antigen is as yet unknown. The CDR3 length is 15 residues. The germline V gene has CDR1 LNHDA and CDR2 SQIVND (reference sequence). With 6 bases clipped from V and 5 bases from J, the junction kept 9 bases outside the gene matches. The unsorted libraries were generated from a total of 2 million PBMCs, which had been stored in RNAlater at -80 C. cDNA was made by 5'RACE with 10-nucleotide random UMIs. Over 200 million TCR-beta sequences from 15-18 subjects were obtained in each sequencing run. In TCRdb, the 5' RACE reads were re-called with MiXCR into one record per CDR3 protein. This table has tens of thousands of distinct CDR3 sequences, more than 9.5% appearing once.

The material sequenced was PBMCs. This rearrangement joins TRBV19 to TRBJ2-1; the match to TRBD2 covers 8 bases. The origin of this receptor is a female donor in good health. CDR3 sequence (DNA): TGTGCCAGTAGCGTTGTAGCGGGGTACCACAATGAGCAGTTCTTC. It encodes CASSVVAGYHNEQFF.